This record looks at one TCR beta chain sequence and its context. Its cognate antigen is unknown. This specimen belongs to a study of shared clonotypes between healthy human individuals. Points from the study as a whole: Rarefaction exposed incomplete sorted-subset sequencing despite large depth. Expectations were that clonotype sharing among donors would be affected by sequencing depth. Compared with clonotypes that all four donors shared, non-shared clonotypes had lower generation probabilities.

Subsets obtained from CD4+ cells comprised CD45RA+ naive and CD45RA-negative memory cells. Clones were read by immunoSEQ multiplex PCR, and TCRdb kept only the in-frame ones, dropping some. The sample lists over a million clones; just under 99% were seen once. This CDR3 has 11 residues. Germline assignment: CDR1 SGHNT and CDR2 YYREEE (reference sequence). V lost 4 bases, J lost 7 bases, and 9 bases lay in between. The clonotype was recovered from a young man in good health. Material: naive CD4+ T cells sorted from blood. The subset here: CD45RA+ positively selected. The chain recombines TRBV5-4 with TRBJ2-7, with a possible D match to TRBD2 (5 bases). The CDR3, as DNA: TGTGCCAGCAGCCGCGGCGGGGAGCAGTACTTC. Protein sequence: CASSRGGEQYF.